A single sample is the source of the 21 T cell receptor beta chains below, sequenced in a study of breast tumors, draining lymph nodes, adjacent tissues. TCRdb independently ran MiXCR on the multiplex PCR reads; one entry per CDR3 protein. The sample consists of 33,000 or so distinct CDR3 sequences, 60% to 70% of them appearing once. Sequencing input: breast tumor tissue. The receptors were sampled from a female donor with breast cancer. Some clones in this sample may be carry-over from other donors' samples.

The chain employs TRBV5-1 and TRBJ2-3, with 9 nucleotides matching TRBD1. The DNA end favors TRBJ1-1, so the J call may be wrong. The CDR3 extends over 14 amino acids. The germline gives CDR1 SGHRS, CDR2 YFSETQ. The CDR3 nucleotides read TGCGCCAGCAGGACGGGACAGGGAAGGACTGAAGCTTTCTTT. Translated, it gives CASRTGQGRTEAFF.

The CDR3 loop is CSAQEPVIPNSPLHF. The CDR3 nucleotides are TGCAGTGCGCAAGAACCAGTCATCCCCAATTCACCCCTCCACTTT. The gene calls are TRBV20-1 and TRBJ1-6, with unresolved D. This CDR3 has 15 amino acids. V was pared by 6 bases and J by 7 bases, with 19 bases between. Per the germline V gene, CDR1 is DFQATT and CDR2 is SNEGSKA (reference sequence).

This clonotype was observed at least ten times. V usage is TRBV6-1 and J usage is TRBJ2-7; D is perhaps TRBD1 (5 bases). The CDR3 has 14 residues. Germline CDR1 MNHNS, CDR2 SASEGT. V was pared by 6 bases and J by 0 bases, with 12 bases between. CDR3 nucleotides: TGTGCCAGCAGATCTGGCAGGGTCTCCTACGAGCAGTACTTC. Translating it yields CASRSGRVSYEQYF.

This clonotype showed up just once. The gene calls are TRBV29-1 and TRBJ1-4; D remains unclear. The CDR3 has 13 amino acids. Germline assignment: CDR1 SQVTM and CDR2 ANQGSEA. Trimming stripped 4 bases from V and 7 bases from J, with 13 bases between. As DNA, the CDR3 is TGCAGCGTTGGTGAAGGGAAAGGTGAAAAACTGTTTTTT. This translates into CSVGEGKGEKLFF.

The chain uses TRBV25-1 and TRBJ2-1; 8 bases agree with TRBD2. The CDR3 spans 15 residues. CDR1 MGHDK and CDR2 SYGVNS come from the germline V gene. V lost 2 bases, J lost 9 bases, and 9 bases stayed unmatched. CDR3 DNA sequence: TGTGCCAGCAGTGAAGGTAGCGGGGCGCACCGTGAGCAGTTCTTC. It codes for CASSEGSGAHREQFF.

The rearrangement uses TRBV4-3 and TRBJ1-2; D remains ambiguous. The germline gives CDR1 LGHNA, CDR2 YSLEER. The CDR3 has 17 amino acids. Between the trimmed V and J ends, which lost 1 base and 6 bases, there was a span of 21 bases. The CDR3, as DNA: TGCGCCAGCAGCCAAGCGTTTCGTTCGAGGGCGGAAGATGGCTACACCTTC. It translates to CASSQAFRSRAEDGYTF.

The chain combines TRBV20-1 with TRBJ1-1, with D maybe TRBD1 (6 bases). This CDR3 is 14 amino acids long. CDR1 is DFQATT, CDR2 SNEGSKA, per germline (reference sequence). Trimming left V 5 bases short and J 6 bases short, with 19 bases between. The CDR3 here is CSAGLGGAQAEAFF. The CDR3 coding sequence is TGCAGTGCTGGATTAGGGGGGGCCCAGGCTGAAGCTTTCTTT.

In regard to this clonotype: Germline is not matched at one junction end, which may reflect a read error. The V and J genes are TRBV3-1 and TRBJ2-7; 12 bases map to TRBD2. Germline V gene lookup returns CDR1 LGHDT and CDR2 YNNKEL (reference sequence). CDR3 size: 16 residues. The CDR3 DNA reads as TGCGCCAGCAGCCTGGGGACTAGCGGGTGTTCCTGCGAGCAGTACTTC. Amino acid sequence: CASSLGTSGCSCEQYF.

In DNA, the CDR3 is TGTGCCACCAGCAGAGATTCGGGACCCGGGGAGCAGTACTTC. Translating gives CATSRDSGPGEQYF. The chain employs TRBV15 and TRBJ2-7; either TRBD1 or TRBD2 may supply D (5 bases each). V was clipped by 0 bases and J by 7 bases, with 13 bases between them. The germline V gene encodes CDR1 LNHNV and CDR2 YYDKDF (reference sequence). The CDR3 contains 14 residues.

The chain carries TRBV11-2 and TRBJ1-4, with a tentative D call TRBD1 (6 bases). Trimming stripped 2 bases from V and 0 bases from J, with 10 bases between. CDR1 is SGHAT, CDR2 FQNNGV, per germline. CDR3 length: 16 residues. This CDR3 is CASSLIGGATNEKLFF. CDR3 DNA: TGTGCCAGCAGCTTAATAGGGGGGGCAACTAATGAAAAACTGTTTTTT.

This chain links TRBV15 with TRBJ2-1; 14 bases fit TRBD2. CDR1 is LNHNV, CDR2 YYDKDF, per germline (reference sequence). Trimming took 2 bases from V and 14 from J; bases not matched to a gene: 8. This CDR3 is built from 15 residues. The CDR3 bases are TGTGCCACCAGCAGAATGGGGACTAGCGGGAGTGGAAAGTTCTTC. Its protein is CATSRMGTSGSGKFF.

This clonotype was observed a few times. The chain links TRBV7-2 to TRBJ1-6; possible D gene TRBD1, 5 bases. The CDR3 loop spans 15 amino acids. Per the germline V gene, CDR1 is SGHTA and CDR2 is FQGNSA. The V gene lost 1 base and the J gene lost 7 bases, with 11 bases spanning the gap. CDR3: CASSLVQGLNSPLHF. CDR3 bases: TGTGCCAGCAGCTTAGTTCAGGGCTTAAATTCACCCCTCCACTTT.

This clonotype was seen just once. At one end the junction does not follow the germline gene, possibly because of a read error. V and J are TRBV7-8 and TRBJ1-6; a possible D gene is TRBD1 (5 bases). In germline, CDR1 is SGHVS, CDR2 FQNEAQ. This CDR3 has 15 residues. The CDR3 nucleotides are TGTGCCAGCAGTCGAAGGGGCGCCTACAATTCACCCCTCCACTTT. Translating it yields CASSRRGAYNSPLHF.

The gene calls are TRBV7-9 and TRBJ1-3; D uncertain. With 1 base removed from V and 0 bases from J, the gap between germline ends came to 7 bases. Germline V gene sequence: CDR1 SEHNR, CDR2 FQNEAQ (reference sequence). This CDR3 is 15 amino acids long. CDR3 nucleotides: TGTGCCAGCAGCTTAGAGGCGGTCTCTGGAAACACCATATATTTT. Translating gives CASSLEAVSGNTIYF.

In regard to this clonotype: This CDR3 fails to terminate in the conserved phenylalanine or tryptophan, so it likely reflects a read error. CDR3 DNA: TGTGCCAGCAGCTTAGTAGGAGGGGGCTTCGTCTACGAGCAGTACCTC. Its translation is CASSLVGGGFVYEQYL. The J gene is TRBJ2-7, the V gene TRBV7-9; a weak D match, TRBD1 (7 bases). Germline CDR1 SEHNR, CDR2 FQNEAQ (reference sequence). The germline V and J ends were trimmed by 1 base and 3 bases, with 16 bases remaining between them. The CDR3 contains 16 residues.

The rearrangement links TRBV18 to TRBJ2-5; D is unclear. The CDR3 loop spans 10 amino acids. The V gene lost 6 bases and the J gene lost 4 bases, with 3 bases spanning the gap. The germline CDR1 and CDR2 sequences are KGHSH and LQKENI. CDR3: CASSSETQYF. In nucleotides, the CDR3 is TGTGCCAGCTCCTCAGAGACCCAGTACTTC.

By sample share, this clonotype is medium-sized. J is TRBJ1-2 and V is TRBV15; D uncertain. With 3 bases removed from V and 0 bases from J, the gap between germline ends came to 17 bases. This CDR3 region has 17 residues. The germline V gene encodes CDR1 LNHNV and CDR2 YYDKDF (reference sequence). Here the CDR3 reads CATSRARGSSTNYGYTF. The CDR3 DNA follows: TGTGCCACCAGCAGGGCCCGAGGGAGCTCGACTAACTATGGCTACACCTTC. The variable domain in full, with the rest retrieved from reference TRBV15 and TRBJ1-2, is DAMVIQNPRYQVTQFGKPVTLSCSQTLNHNVMYWYQQKSSQAPKLLFHYYDKDFNNEADTPDNFQSRRPNTSFCFLDIRSPGLGDTAMYLCATSRARGSSTNYGYTFGSGTRLTVV.

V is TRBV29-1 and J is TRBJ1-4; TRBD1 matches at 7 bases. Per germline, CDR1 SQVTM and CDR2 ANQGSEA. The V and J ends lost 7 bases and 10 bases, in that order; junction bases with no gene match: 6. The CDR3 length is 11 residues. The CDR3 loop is CSARDRGKLFF. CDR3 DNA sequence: TGCAGCGCCCGGGACAGAGGAAAACTGTTTTTT.

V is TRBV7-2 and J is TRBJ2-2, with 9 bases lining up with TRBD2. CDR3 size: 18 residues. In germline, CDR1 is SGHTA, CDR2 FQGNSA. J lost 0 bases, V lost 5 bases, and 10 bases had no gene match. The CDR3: CASSLVYSGSANTGELFF. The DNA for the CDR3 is TGTGCCAGCAGCCTGGTGTATAGCGGGAGCGCGAACACCGGGGAGCTGTTTTTT.

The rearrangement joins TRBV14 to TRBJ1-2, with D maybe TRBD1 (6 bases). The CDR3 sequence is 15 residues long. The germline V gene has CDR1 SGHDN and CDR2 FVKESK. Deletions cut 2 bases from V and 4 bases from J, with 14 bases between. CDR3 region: CASSQLQGTTYGYTF. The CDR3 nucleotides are TGTGCCAGCAGCCAATTGCAGGGGACGACCTATGGCTACACCTTC.

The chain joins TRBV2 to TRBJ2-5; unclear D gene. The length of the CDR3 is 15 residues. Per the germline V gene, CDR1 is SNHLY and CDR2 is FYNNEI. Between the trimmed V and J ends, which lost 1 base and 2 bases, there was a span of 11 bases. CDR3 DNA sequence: TGTGCCAGCAGTGAAGAGGCTAGGCCACAAGAGACCCAGTACTTC. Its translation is CASSEEARPQETQYF.